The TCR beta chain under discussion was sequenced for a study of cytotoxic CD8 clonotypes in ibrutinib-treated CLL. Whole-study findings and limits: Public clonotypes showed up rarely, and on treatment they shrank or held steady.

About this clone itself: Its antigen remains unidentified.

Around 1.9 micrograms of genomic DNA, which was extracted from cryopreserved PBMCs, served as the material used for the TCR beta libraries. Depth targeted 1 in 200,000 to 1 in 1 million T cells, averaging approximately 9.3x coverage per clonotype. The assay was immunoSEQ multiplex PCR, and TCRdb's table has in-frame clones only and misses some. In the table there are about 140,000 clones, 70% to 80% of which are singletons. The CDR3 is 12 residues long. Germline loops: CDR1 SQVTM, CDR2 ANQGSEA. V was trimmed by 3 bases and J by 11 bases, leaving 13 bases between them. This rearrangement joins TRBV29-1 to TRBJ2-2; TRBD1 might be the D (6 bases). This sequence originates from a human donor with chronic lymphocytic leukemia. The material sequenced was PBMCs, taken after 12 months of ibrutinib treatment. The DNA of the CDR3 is TGCAGCGTTGAGGGGGCCGCGCCCGAGCTGTTTTTT. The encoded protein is CSVEGAAPELFF.